A selection of T cell receptor beta chains follows, all from one sample in a study of T-cell memory formation after mild COVID-19. MiXCR was run by TCRdb on the 5' RACE reads, yielding one entry per CDR3 protein. The profile shows about 180,000 distinct CDR3 sequences, around 16% of them singletons. Sequencing was carried out using PBMCs or a T cell subset sorted from them (not recorded which). The source of these receptors is an adult woman who had mild COVID-19 (a few samples of this study predate the infection). Cell type and time point are not known. CDR3s include the opening cysteine and the closing phenylalanine or tryptophan. The D gene is left open where the match is weak. The listing skips clone size in some rows; elsewhere it reads once, few, many or a size class.

D gene | clone size | J gene | V gene | CDR3 DNA | CDR3 protein
NA | few | TRBJ2-7 | TRBV7-7 | TGTGCTAGCAGCCGAGGGGGCGGGATGGGGCCGCAGTACTTC | CASSRGGGMGPQYF
NA | NA | TRBJ1-4 | TRBV6-6 | TGTGCCAGCAGTTACGAAGCAACTAATGAAAAACTGTTTTTT | CASSYEATNEKLFF
TRBD1 | NA | TRBJ2-2 | TRBV27 | TGTGCCAGCAGCTTAACCGGGACAGGGTCCACCGGGGAGCTGTTTTTT | CASSLTGTGSTGELFF
TRBD1 | NA | TRBJ2-1 | TRBV27 | TGTGCCAGCAGGCAACAGGGGGCGAAATACAATGAGCAGTTCTTC | CASRQQGAKYNEQFF
NA | NA | TRBJ1-5 | TRBV2 | TGTGCCAGCAGCCTCGGGGAGGTGGATCCCCAGCATTTT | CASSLGEVDPQHF
TRBD1 | NA | TRBJ2-4 | TRBV24-1 | TGTGCCACCAGTGATGCCAAATCGGGACAGTCCAAAAACATTCAGTACTTC | CATSDAKSGQSKNIQYF
TRBD2 | few | TRBJ2-3 | TRBV5-1 | TGCGCCAGCAGCTCGGGACTAGCGGTTCTCAGTGGGGGCACAGATACGCAGTATTTT | CASSSGLAVLSGGTDTQYF
TRBD2 | many | TRBJ2-1 | TRBV11-3 | TGTGCCAGCAGCCTCGGACTAGCGGGAGTGGACTACAATGAGCAGTTCTTC | CASSLGLAGVDYNEQFF
NA | NA | TRBJ1-2 | TRBV5-1 | TGCGCCAGCAGCCTACTGTTTCCCGTCGGCTACACCTTC | CASSLLFPVGYTF
NA | few | TRBJ2-3 | TRBV20-1 | TGCAGTGCTAGAACGGGACCCAATCCGCAGTATTTT | CSARTGPNPQYF
NA | NA | TRBJ2-6 | TRBV7-9 | TGTGCCAGCAGCCTTCGGACAAGTGGCTCTGGGGCCAACGTCCTGACTTTC | CASSLRTSGSGANVLTF
TRBD2 | few | TRBJ2-1 | TRBV24-1 | TGTGCCACCAGTGATGCGGGGGACTACAATGAGCAGTTCTTC | CATSDAGDYNEQFF
NA | NA | TRBJ2-3 | TRBV21-1 | TGTGCCAGCAGCAGAGTAATTACTAGCGGGAGATCAGATACGCAGTATTTT | CASSRVITSGRSDTQYF
NA | NA | TRBJ2-6 | TRBV12-3/TRBV12-4 | TGTGCCAGCAGTTCGTTACTCAGGGTCTCTGGGGCCAACGTCCTGACTTTC | CASSSLLRVSGANVLTF
NA | NA | TRBJ1-1 | TRBV6-5 | TGTGCCAGCAGTTATCGGACCGCCGCGAGTGAAGCTTTCTTT | CASSYRTAASEAFF
TRBD2 | NA | TRBJ2-3 | TRBV10-3 | TGTGCCATCAGTGATCTTAGCGGGGGTGAATCGACGCAGTATTTT | CAISDLSGGESTQYF
NA | few | TRBJ2-1 | TRBV12-3/TRBV12-4 | TGTGCCAGCAGACCATCGATAGCGGAGCAGTTCTTC | CASRPSIAEQFF
NA | NA | TRBJ2-7 | TRBV6-1 | TGTGCCAGCATGAGGGACGGGCGTCCGGACGAGCAGTACTTC | CASMRDGRPDEQYF
NA | NA | TRBJ1-1 | TRBV4-3 | TGCGCCAGCAGCCAACGCAGGGAGGGAACTGAAGCTTTCTTT | CASSQRREGTEAFF
NA | NA | TRBJ2-1 | TRBV3-1 | TGTGCCAGCAGCCTTTCGGGACGTCCCAATGAGCAGTTCTTC | CASSLSGRPNEQFF
NA | NA | TRBJ2-5 | TRBV6-1 | TGTGCCAGCAGATACCGATACCAAGAGACCCAGTACTTC | CASRYRYQETQYF
TRBD2 | NA | TRBJ2-1 | TRBV3-1 | TGTGCCAGCAGCCAAGACGCGGGGGGGAGCTGGTTCTTC | CASSQDAGGSWFF
TRBD1 | once | TRBJ1-1 | TRBV15 | TGTGCCACCAGCGGGGACAGGGGAAGCACTGAAGCTTTCTTT | CATSGDRGSTEAFF
TRBD2 | NA | TRBJ2-1 | TRBV24-1 | TGTGCCACCAGTGGTCTAGCGGGAGCCTACAATGAGCAGTTCTTC | CATSGLAGAYNEQFF
TRBD1 | NA | TRBJ2-3 | TRBV24-1 | TGTGCCACCAGTGATGCCCTTCCCGGGACAGGGGGCAAAGATACGCAGTATTTT | CATSDALPGTGGKDTQYF
NA | NA | TRBJ2-1 | TRBV12-3/TRBV12-4 | TGTGCCAGCAGTTTAAGACTAGGAGGCTCCTACAATGAGCAGTTCTTC | CASSLRLGGSYNEQFF
TRBD2 | NA | TRBJ2-5 | TRBV12-5 | TGTGCTAGTGGAATCCGACTAGCGGGAGGACCTCTAACCCAAGAGACCCAGTACTTC | CASGIRLAGGPLTQETQYF
NA | few | TRBJ2-5 | TRBV7-3 | TGTGCCAGCAGCCGGTCGGGCGGGGAGACCCAGTACTTC | CASSRSGGETQYF
NA | few | TRBJ2-5 | TRBV2 | TGTGCCAGCAGTGAAGCTCGGGGGGCGCCAGCAGAGACCCAGTACTTC | CASSEARGAPAETQYF
NA | NA | TRBJ2-5 | TRBV5-5 | TGTGCCAGCAGCTTACGTACAGAGGGTACCCAGTACTTC | CASSLRTEGTQYF
NA | few | TRBJ2-2 | TRBV7-2 | TGTGCCAGCAGCTTAGCGCGGGGACAGAACACCGGGGAGCTGTTTTTT | CASSLARGQNTGELFF
NA | NA | TRBJ2-7 | TRBV5-6 | TGTGCCAGCAGCTTGTTTGGGCTAGCGTTATTCGAGCAGTACTTC | CASSLFGLALFEQYF
NA | NA | TRBJ1-2 | TRBV10-3 | TGTGCCATCATGGGGACCGACGGCATTTCTAACTATGGCTACACCTTC | CAIMGTDGISNYGYTF
NA | few | TRBJ2-2 | TRBV18 | TGTGCCAGCTCACCAAGGACGGATCTTCAAACCGGGGAGCTGTTTTTT | CASSPRTDLQTGELFF
NA | NA | TRBJ2-3 | TRBV12-3/TRBV12-4 | TGTGCCAGCAGTCCAAACAGGGATACGCAGTATTTT | CASSPNRDTQYF
NA | few | TRBJ2-5 | TRBV4-1 | TGCGCCAGCAGCCAGATCCTCAGGGATCGGCAAGAGACCCAGTACTTC | CASSQILRDRQETQYF
TRBD1 | few | TRBJ2-1 | TRBV6-1 | TGTGCCAGCAGTGAAAGCCCCGGGACAGGGTTAAAGCAGTTCTTC | CASSESPGTGLKQFF
TRBD2 | few | TRBJ2-3 | TRBV7-3 | TGTGCCAGCAGCCGCAGTCGGACTAGCGCATTCACAGATACGCAGTATTTT | CASSRSRTSAFTDTQYF
TRBD2 | few | TRBJ2-1 | TRBV7-2 | TGTGCCAGCAGTTCCGACCGGGGGGGAGAGCAGTTCTTC | CASSSDRGGEQFF
NA | few | TRBJ2-7 | TRBV12-3/TRBV12-4 | TGTGCCAGCAGTCTCGAGGACTTCTACGAGCAGTACTTC | CASSLEDFYEQYF
TRBD2 | few | TRBJ2-3 | TRBV20-1 | TGCAGTGCTAGACGTAGCGGGGTGGATACGCAGTATTTT | CSARRSGVDTQYF
TRBD2 | NA | TRBJ2-7 | TRBV7-2 | TGTGCCAGCAGCTCGACTAGCCGCTCCTACGAGCAGTACTTC | CASSSTSRSYEQYF
NA | NA | TRBJ1-3 | TRBV5-1 | TGCGCCAGCAGCTGGAACACTCCGAACTCTGGAAACACCATATATTTT | CASSWNTPNSGNTIYF
NA | few | TRBJ2-1 | TRBV5-1 | TGCGCCAGCAGTTCCCTGGGGGGCCATATCAATGAGCAGTTCTTC | CASSSLGGHINEQFF
TRBD1 | NA | TRBJ1-4 | TRBV27 | TGTGCCAGCAGGCCCTGGACAGGGGTTTTCGGAAAACTGTTTTTT | CASRPWTGVFGKLFF
TRBD2 | few | TRBJ2-1 | TRBV5-5 | TGTGCCAGTAGCTTGGGGGGACTAGCGGGAGGGCCAAATGAGCAGTTCTTC | CASSLGGLAGGPNEQFF
NA | NA | TRBJ1-5 | TRBV30 | TGTGCCTGGCAGGGGACAAATAGCAATCAGCCCCAGCATTTT | CAWQGTNSNQPQHF
TRBD1 | NA | TRBJ2-3 | TRBV20-1 | TGCAGTGCACCACGGACAGGGACAGATACGCAGTATTTT | CSAPRTGTDTQYF
TRBD1 | NA | TRBJ1-1 | TRBV7-9 | TGTGCCAGCAGCTCGACAGGGAGCAGAGCTGAAGCTTTCTTT | CASSSTGSRAEAFF
NA | few | TRBJ2-3 | TRBV29-1 | TGCAGCGTTGAATCAGGGGATACGCAGTATTTT | CSVESGDTQYF
NA | few | TRBJ1-2 | TRBV20-1 | TGCAGTGCAAGGACTCATGCGGACTATGGCTACACCTTC | CSARTHADYGYTF
NA | NA | TRBJ2-2 | TRBV5-1 | TGCGCCAGCACCTCCGGGTCGAACACCGGGGAGCTGTTTTTT | CASTSGSNTGELFF
TRBD2 | few | TRBJ2-1 | TRBV20-1 | TGCAGTGCTAGTCGCGGACTAGCGGGGGGGCAGAATGAGCAGTTCTTC | CSASRGLAGGQNEQFF
TRBD1 | NA | TRBJ2-1 | TRBV18 | TGTGCCAGCTCACCGGGGACAGCCCCCGGCCTCAATGAGCAGTTCTTC | CASSPGTAPGLNEQFF
NA | few | TRBJ2-5 | TRBV5-1 | TGCGCCAGCAGTAGCTTGGACGGAGAGACCCAGTACTTC | CASSSLDGETQYF